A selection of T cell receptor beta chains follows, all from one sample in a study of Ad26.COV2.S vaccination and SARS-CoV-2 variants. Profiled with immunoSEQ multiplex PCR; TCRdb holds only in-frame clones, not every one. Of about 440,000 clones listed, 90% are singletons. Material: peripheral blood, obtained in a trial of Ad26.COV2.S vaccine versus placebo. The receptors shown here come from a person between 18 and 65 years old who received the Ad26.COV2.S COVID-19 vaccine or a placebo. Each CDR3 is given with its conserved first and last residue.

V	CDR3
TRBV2	CASSVGPEQYF
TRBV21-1	CASFPEGLAGVLEPKNIQYF
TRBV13	CASRDSAGANVLTF
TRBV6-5	CASSYRLDSYEQYF
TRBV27	CASSPWDRGGDTQYF
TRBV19	CASSSPRTAETYEQYF
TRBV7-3	CASSLTTSQGTQYF
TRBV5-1	CASSLEIPGELFF
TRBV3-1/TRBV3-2	CASSNPGLRNYNEQFF
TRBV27	CASSLSRAGGWGTEAFF
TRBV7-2	CASSSSTGANVLTF
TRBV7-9	CASSPLSPGTQYF
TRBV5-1	CASSLVPGSNQPQHF
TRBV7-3	CASSSGSLANEQFF
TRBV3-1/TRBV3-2	CASSQGERVQYF
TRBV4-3	CTSSQDWGTGGNEQFF
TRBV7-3	CASTPGYRGGELFF
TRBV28	CASRTGAYEQYF
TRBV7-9	CASSFAGANVLTF
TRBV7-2	CASSLSHYEQYF
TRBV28	CASSSPPVRDHEQYF
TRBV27	CASSFRDRAHEQYF
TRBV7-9	CASSFQGNYGYTF
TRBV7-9	CASNRGAEAFF
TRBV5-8	CASSLGVIAGGVADTQYF
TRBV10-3	CAIRGTGLAETYNEQFF
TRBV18	CASSPRSDRGPNTEAFF
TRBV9	CASSPTPSPDQPQHF
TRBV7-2	CASSVSGSSYEQYF
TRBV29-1	CSAGPQETQYF
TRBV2	CASSEGGGTSGSTDTQYF
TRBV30	CAWNSNYNEQFF
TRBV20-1	CSASGDYHNEQFF
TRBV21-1	CASSFWTGAYEQYF
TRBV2	CATQKGAGRTDTQYF
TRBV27	CASSSLAELYNEQFF
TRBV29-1	CSVEPAFGNEQYF
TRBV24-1	CATTPGGTNTGELFF
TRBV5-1	CASSPGSSPREQYF
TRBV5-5	CASRETVGTPYEQYF
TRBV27	CASSWAPGLANGELFF